What follows are 13 T cell receptor beta chains derived from one specimen sequenced in a study of regulatory T cells in long-lasting Graves disease (dated by TCRdb to the early 2020s). Explained via the paper, the time point label denotes: persistent/refractory GD, antithyroid drugs over 5 years with positive TRAb. For both TCR sequencing and RNA sequencing, RNA was extracted from PBMCs in TRIzol. The library was generated by multiplex PCR. The sample was run on an Illumina HiSeq 4000. CDR3 regions were amplified by Arm-PCR with iRepertoire HTBI primers to construct TCR beta libraries. TCRdb reprocessing: public reads trimmed at Q25 with fastp, clones called with MiXCR, in-frame beta chains kept. Duplicate CDR3 protein sequences are folded into a single record with the most common DNA and genes. For this sample the table gives 420,000 or so distinct CDR3 sequences, of which about a quarter were detected only once. About 27% of the sample belongs to the ten largest clones.

Source: peripheral blood mononuclear cells (PBMCs), taken when the disease was refractory, from a patient treated with antithyroid drugs. These receptors all come from a female donor with Graves disease.

This rearrangement joins TRBV6-1 to TRBJ2-1, with 7 bases identical to TRBD2. The CDR3 is made up of 15 amino acids. J was trimmed by 1 base and V by 3 bases; bases with no gene match: 3. The germline V gene has CDR1 MNHNS and CDR2 SASEGT. The CDR3: CASSEAGESYNEQFF. For the CDR3, the DNA is TGTGCCAGCAGTGAGGCGGGAGAATCCTACAATGAGCAGTTCTTC.

There are many counts of this clonotype. The chain carries TRBV2 and TRBJ2-5; no firm D call. CDR1 is SNHLY, CDR2 FYNNEI, per germline. Trimming stripped 4 bases from V and 4 bases from J, with 7 bases between. The CDR3 loop spans 12 amino acids. CDR3 residues: CASSVVTETQYF. The CDR3 DNA sequence: TGTGCCAGCAGTGTTGTTACAGAGACCCAGTACTTC.

This chain links TRBV15 with TRBJ1-1; D is uncertain. Germline V gene sequence: CDR1 LNHNV, CDR2 YYDKDF (reference sequence). This CDR3 contains 13 residues. Trimming removed 3 bases at V and 2 bases at J, with 7 bases between. In DNA, the CDR3 is TGTGCCACCAGCAGGAGGGAAAACACTGAAGCTTTCTTT. Its protein is CATSRRENTEAFF.

In this sample, this clonotype turned up many times. This chain joins TRBV11-2 and TRBJ2-4; perhaps TRBD1 as D (5 bases). The CDR3 is 15 residues long. Per germline, CDR1 SGHAT and CDR2 FQNNGV. V gave up 3 bases and J gave up 0 bases, with 9 bases separating them. In DNA form, the CDR3 reads TGTGCCAGCAGCTTTAGGGGTTTAGCCAAAAACATTCAGTACTTC. It yields the protein CASSFRGLAKNIQYF. The full variable domain, with the rest looked up from reference TRBV11-2 and TRBJ2-4, is EAGVAQSPRYKIIEKRQSVAFWCNPISGHATLYWYQQILGQGPKLLIQFQNNGVVDDSQLPKDRFSAERLKGVDSTLKIQPAKLEDSAVYLCASSFRGLAKNIQYFGAGTRLSVL.

This clonotype was recorded many times. The J gene is TRBJ2-5, the V gene TRBV2; 10 bases are a match to TRBD2. J lost 5 bases, V lost 7 bases, and 10 bases had no gene match. CDR3 length equals 15 residues. The germline CDR1 and CDR2 sequences are SNHLY and FYNNEI. CDR3 in amino acids: CASTSVGSGRETQYF. In DNA form, the CDR3 reads TGTGCCAGCACCAGCGTAGGTAGCGGGAGGGAGACCCAGTACTTC.

The chain employs TRBV12-3 or TRBV12-4 and TRBJ2-7; D is tentatively TRBD1 or TRBD2 (5 bases each). The CDR3 sequence is 15 residues long. V lost 1 base and J lost 7, with 17 bases in between. The DNA of the CDR3 is TGTGCCAGCAGTTTAGTGGTCGAGATTGGGGGAGAGCAGTACTTC. This gives the protein CASSLVVEIGGEQYF.

The gene calls are TRBV30 and TRBJ1-5; no definite D call. Trimming shortened V by 2 bases and J by 6 bases, and 11 bases separated the two germline ends. The CDR3 contains 13 residues. The germline CDR1 and CDR2 sequences are GTSNPN and SVGIG (reference sequence). CDR3 protein: CAWSQTGGQPQHF. CDR3 nucleotide sequence: TGTGCCTGGAGTCAAACGGGTGGTCAGCCCCAGCATTTT.

This clonotype appeared a few times. CDR3 DNA sequence: TGTGCCAGCAGCTTACTCCAAACACGGTCTGGCGGGGAGCTGTTTTTT. This sequence encodes CASSLLQTRSGGELFF. The chain joins TRBV7-9 to TRBJ2-2; D remains ambiguous. Per the germline V gene, CDR1 is SEHNR and CDR2 is FQNEAQ (reference sequence). This CDR3 comprises 16 residues. V gave up 2 bases and J gave up 7 bases, with 17 bases separating them. Complete variable domain (other parts from reference TRBV7-9 and TRBJ2-2): DTGVSQNPRHKITKRGQNVTFRCDPISEHNRLYWYRQTLGQGPEFLTYFQNEAQLEKSRLLSDRFSAERPKGSFSTLEIQRTEQGDSAMYLCASSLLQTRSGGELFFGEGSRLTVL.

The V gene is TRBV24-1, the J gene TRBJ1-5; 9 positions match TRBD1. Per the germline V gene, CDR1 is KGHDR and CDR2 is SFDVKD. The CDR3 spans 16 residues. After removal of 4 bases from V and 0 bases from J, the junction contained 3 bases not matched to a gene. The CDR3: CATSDGTGISNQPQHF. Written as DNA, the CDR3 is TGTGCCACCAGTGACGGGACAGGGATTAGCAATCAGCCCCAGCATTTT.

This clonotype has ten or more counts. The CDR3 coding sequence is TGTGCCAGCAGTTTAGGGGGAAGACAGAACTATGGCTACACCTTC. Translated, it gives CASSLGGRQNYGYTF. V and J are TRBV28 and TRBJ1-2, with a possible D match to TRBD1 (5 bases). This CDR3 spans 15 amino acids. Germline values: CDR1 MDHEN, CDR2 SYDVKM. Trimming left V 2 bases short and J 2 bases short, with 12 bases between.

In its sample, this clonotype was seen many times. The chain joins TRBV11-2 to TRBJ2-7; D is ambiguous. This CDR3 comprises 14 residues. Deletions cut 5 bases from V and 1 base from J, with 12 bases between. Germline V gene data show CDR1 as SGHAT and CDR2 as FQNNGV. CDR3 in DNA: TGTGCCAGCAGCCCTGTCGGCGGTTCCTACGAGCAGTACTTC. This codes for CASSPVGGSYEQYF.

This clonotype was picked up a small number of times. The rearrangement uses TRBV4-1 and TRBJ1-1; unclear D gene. Trimming removed 2 bases at V and 5 bases at J, with 9 bases between. From germline, CDR1 is MGHRA and CDR2 YSYEKL. The CDR3 has 13 amino acids. This CDR3 is CASSQWEETEAFF. CDR3 in DNA: TGCGCCAGCAGCCAATGGGAGGAGACTGAAGCTTTCTTT.

This chain links TRBV7-6 with TRBJ2-7; 14 bases line up with TRBD2. V lost 5 bases, J lost 6 bases, and 6 bases stayed unmatched. The CDR3 has 15 amino acids. Germline V gene data show CDR1 as SGHVS and CDR2 as FNYEAQ. The CDR3 here is CASSPGTSGRPEQYF. The DNA of the CDR3 is TGTGCCAGCAGCCCTGGGACTAGCGGGAGACCCGAGCAGTACTTC.